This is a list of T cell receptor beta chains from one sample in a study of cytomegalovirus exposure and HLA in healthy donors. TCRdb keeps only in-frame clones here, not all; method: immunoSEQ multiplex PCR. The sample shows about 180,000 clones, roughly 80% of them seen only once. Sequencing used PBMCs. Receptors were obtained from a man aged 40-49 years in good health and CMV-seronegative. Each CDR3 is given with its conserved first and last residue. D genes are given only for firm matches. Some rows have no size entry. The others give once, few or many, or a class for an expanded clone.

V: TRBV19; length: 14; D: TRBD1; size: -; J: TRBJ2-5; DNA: TGTGCCAGTAGTGGTGACAGGGCCCAAGAGACCCAGTACTTC; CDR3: CASSGDRAQETQYF
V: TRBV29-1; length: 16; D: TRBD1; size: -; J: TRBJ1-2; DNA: TGCAGCGGGTCCCTGAAGGGGACAGGAGCCGTAGCGGGCTACACCTTC; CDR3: CSGSLKGTGAVAGYTF
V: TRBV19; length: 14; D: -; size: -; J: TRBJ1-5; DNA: TGTGCCAGTAGTGCAACATATAGCAATCAGCCCCAGCATTTT; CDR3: CASSATYSNQPQHF
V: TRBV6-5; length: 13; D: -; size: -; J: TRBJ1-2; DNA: TGTGCCAGCAGTTCGGACAGAAGAAGGGGCTACACCTTC; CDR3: CASSSDRRRGYTF
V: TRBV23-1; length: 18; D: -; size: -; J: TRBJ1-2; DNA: TGCGCCAGCACGCGGCCCGGGGGGGTGATAAGTGCATCGGGAGGCTACACCTTC; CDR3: CASTRPGGVISASGGYTF
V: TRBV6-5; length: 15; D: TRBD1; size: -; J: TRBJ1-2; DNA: TGTGCCAGCAGTTACTCGGGACAGGGGAGCTATGGCTACACCTTC; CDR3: CASSYSGQGSYGYTF
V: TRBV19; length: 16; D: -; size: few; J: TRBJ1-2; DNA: TGTGCCAGTAGTATAGGGCAGGGGACGAGGATGGTGGACTACACCTTC; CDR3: CASSIGQGTRMVDYTF
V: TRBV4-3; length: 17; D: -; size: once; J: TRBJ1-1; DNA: TGCGCCAGCAGCCAAGATCTGTATAAGGGGATGGACACTGAAGCTTTCTTT; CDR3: CASSQDLYKGMDTEAFF
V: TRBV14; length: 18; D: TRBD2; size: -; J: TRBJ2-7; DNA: TGTGCCAGCAGCCAAGACCCGGGACTAGCGGGAGGTCTGTACGAGCAGTACTTC; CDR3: CASSQDPGLAGGLYEQYF
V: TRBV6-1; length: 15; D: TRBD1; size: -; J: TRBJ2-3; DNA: TGTGCCAGCAGTGAGAACAGGGGGAGCACAGATACGCAGTATTTT; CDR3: CASSENRGSTDTQYF
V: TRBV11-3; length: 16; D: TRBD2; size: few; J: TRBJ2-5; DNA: TGTGCCAGCAGCTTCGGGACTAGCGGGAGGGGTGAGACCCAGTACTTC; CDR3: CASSFGTSGRGETQYF
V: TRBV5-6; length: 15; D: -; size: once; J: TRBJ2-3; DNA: TGTGCCAGCAGCTTGGCCGGTTCTAGCACAGATACGCAGTATTTT; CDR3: CASSLAGSSTDTQYF
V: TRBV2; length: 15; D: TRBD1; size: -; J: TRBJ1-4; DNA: TGTGCCAGCAGCAACACAGGGGGGGGGAATGAAAAACTGTTTTTT; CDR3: CASSNTGGGNEKLFF
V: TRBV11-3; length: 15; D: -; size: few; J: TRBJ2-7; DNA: TGTGCCAGCAGCTTCACCCCCCAGCGGTCCTACGAGCAGTACTTC; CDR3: CASSFTPQRSYEQYF
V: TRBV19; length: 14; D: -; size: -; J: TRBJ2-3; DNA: TGTGCCAGTAGTGCAAGACAGGTCCCAGATACGCAGTATTTT; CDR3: CASSARQVPDTQYF
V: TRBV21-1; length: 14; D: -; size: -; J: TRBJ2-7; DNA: TGTGCCAGGAGGGTAAAACTAGGTCAATACGAGCAGTACTTC; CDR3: CARRVKLGQYEQYF
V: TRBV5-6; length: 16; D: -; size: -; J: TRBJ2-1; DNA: TGTGCCAGCAGCTTGGAGAGTGGTGGCTCCTACAATGAGCAGTTCTTC; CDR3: CASSLESGGSYNEQFF
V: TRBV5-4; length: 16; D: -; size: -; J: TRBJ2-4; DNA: TGTGCCAGCAGCCCCCTCGGGGGGCTAATCAGGAACATTCAGTACTTC; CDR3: CASSPLGGLIRNIQYF
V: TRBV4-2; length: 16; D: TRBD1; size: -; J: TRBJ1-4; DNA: TGTGCCAGCAAACCACAGGGGGGCCTCGCTAATGAAAAACTGTTTTTT; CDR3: CASKPQGGLANEKLFF
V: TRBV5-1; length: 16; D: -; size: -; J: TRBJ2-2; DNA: TGCGCCAGCAGTGATAGCGGAACCACCAGGACCGGGGAGCTGTTTTTT; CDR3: CASSDSGTTRTGELFF
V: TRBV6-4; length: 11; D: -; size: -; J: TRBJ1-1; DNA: TGTGCCAGCAGTTGTGAGACTGAAGCTTTCTTT; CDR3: CASSCETEAFF
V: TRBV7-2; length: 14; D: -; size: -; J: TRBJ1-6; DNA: TGTGCCAGCAGCTTAAGGGAGGAGGCTTCACCCCTCCACTTT; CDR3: CASSLREEASPLHF
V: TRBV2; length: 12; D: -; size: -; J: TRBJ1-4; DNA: TGTGCCAGCAGGAAAACTGATGAAAAACTGTTTTTT; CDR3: CASRKTDEKLFF
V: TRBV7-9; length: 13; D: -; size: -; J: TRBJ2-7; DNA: TGTGCCAGCAGAGAAAGGGGATCGGGCGAGCAGTACTTC; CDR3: CASRERGSGEQYF
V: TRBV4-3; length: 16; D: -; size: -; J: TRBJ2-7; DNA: TGCGCCAGCAGCCAAGATAAAAGGGGGTTCTCCTACGAGCAGTACTTC; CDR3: CASSQDKRGFSYEQYF
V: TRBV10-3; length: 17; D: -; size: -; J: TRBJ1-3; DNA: TGTGCCATCAGTGAAGTTCAGGGATATAGCTCTGGAAACACCATATATTTT; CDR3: CAISEVQGYSSGNTIYF
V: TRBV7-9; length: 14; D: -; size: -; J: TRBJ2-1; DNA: TGTGCCAGCAGCTTAACAGGGACCTACAATGAGCAGTTCTTC; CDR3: CASSLTGTYNEQFF
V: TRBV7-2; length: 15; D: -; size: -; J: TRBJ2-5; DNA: TGTGCCAGCAGCCCCGTGCACGAGGAACAAGAGACCCAGTACTTC; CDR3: CASSPVHEEQETQYF
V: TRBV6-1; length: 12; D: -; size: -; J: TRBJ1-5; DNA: TGTGCCAGCACCGAGCAGGGTCAGCCCCAGCATTTT; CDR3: CASTEQGQPQHF